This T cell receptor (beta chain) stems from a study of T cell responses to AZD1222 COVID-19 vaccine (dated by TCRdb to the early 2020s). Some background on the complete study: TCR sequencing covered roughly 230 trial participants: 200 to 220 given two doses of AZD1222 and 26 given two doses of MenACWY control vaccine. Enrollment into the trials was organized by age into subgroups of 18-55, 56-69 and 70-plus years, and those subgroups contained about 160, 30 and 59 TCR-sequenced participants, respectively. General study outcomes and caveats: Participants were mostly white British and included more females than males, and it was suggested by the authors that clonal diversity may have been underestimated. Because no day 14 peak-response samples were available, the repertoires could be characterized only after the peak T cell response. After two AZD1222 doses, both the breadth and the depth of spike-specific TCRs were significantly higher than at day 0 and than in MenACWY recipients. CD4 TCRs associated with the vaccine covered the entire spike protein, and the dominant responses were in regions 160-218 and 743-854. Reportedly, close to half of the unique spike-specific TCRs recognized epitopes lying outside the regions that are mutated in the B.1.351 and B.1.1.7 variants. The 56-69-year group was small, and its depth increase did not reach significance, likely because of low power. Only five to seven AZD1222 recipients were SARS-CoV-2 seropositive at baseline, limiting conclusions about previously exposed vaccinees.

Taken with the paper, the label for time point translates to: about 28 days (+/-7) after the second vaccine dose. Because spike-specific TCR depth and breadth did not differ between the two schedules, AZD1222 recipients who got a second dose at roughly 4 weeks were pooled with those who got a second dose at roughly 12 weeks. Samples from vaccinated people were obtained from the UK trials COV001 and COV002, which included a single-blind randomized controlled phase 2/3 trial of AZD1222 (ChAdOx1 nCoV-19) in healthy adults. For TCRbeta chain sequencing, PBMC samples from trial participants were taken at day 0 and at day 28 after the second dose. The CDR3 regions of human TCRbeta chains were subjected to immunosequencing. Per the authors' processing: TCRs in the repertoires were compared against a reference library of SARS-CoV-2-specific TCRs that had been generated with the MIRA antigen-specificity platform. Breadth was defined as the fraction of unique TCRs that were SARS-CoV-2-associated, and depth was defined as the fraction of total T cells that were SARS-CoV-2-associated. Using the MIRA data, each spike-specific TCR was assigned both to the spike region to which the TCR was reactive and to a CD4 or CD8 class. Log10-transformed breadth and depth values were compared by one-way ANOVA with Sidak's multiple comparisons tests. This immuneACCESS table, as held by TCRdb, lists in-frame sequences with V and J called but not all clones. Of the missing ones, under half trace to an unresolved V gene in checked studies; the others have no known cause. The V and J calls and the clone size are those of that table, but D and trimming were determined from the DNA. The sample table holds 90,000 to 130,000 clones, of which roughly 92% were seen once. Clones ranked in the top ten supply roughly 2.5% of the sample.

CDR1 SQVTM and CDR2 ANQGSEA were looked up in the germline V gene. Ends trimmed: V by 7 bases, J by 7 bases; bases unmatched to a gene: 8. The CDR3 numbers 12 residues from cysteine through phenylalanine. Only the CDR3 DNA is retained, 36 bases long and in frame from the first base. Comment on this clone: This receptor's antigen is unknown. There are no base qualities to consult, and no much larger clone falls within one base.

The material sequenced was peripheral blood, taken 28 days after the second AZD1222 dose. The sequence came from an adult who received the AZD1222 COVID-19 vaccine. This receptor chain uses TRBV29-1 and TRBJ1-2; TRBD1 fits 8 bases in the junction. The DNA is TGCAGCGCCGACAGGGGATTTTCTGGCTACACCTTC. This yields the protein CSADRGFSGYTF.